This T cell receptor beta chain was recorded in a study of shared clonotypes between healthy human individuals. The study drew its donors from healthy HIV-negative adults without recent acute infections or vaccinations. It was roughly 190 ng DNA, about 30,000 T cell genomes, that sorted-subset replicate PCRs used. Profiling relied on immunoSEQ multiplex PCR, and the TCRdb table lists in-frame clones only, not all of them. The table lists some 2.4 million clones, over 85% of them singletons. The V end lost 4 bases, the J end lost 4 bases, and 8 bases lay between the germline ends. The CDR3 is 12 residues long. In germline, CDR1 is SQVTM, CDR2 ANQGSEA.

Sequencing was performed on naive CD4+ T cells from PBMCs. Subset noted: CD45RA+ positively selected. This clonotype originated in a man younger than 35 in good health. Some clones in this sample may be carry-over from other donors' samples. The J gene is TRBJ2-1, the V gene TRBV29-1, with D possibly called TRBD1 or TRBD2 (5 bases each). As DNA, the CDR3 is TGCAGCGTTGGGGACCTATACAATGAGCAGTTCTTC. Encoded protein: CSVGDLYNEQFF.